The 32 T cell receptor beta chains presented below share a single source sample, sequenced in a study of Ad26.COV2.S vaccination and SARS-CoV-2 variants. Treatment specified: roughly 20 received Ad26.COV2.S at low or high dose, single or two shots; about 5 received placebo; per-sample allocation not given. Sample collection was performed on day 63 after the first vaccine or placebo injection. Generated by immunoSEQ multiplex PCR, the TCRdb table keeps only in-frame clones and is missing some. The sample holds about 390,000 clones, 88% seen once. Specimen: peripheral blood, collected in a trial of Ad26.COV2.S vaccine versus placebo. Receptors were obtained from a person between 18 and 60 years old who received the Ad26.COV2.S COVID-19 vaccine or a placebo.

The count of this clone is one. The chain has TRBV3-1 (or the pseudogene TRBV3-2) and TRBJ1-2; D uncertain. The CDR3 sequence is 16 residues long. Per the germline V gene, CDR1 is LGHDT and CDR2 is YNNKEL (reference sequence). Between the trimmed V and J ends, which lost 1 base and 1 base, there was a span of 13 bases. The CDR3 loop is CASSQVGGFYNYGYTF. The CDR3 DNA follows: TGTGCCAGCAGCCAAGTCGGCGGATTCTATAACTATGGCTACACCTTC.

This clone was recorded once. The CDR3, as DNA: TGTGCCAGCAGCGGGGGGGAAACCTACGAGCAGTACTTC. Protein product: CASSGGETYEQYF. The chain is built from TRBV9 and TRBJ2-7; possibly TRBD2 for D (6 bases). Per the germline V gene, CDR1 is SGDLS and CDR2 is YYNGEE. The CDR3 sequence is 13 residues long. V was clipped by 3 bases and J by 2 bases, with 9 bases between them.

This clone came up many times. The genes are TRBV2 and TRBJ2-7; D may be TRBD1 or TRBD2 (5 bases each). Trimming cost V 5 bases and J 2 bases, with 10 bases left between them. Looked up from germline, CDR1 is SNHLY and CDR2 is FYNNEI. The CDR3 consists of 13 residues. CDR3 DNA sequence: TGTGCCAGCAGTTCCGAGGGACCCTACGAGCAGTACTTC. Translated, it gives CASSSEGPYEQYF.

The J gene is TRBJ2-2, the V gene TRBV18; possible D gene TRBD1, 7 bases. The CDR3 is 15 amino acids. Between the trimmed V and J ends, which lost 3 bases and 5 bases, there was a span of 13 bases. Germline-derived CDR1 and CDR2 are KGHSH and LQKENI. The CDR3 loop is CASSPTGRRTGELFF. The DNA of the CDR3 is TGTGCCAGCTCACCGACAGGGAGGAGGACCGGGGAGCTGTTTTTT.

The CDR3 bases are TGTGCCAGCAGCTTAGTAGGGGGCACAGGCTACGAGCAGTACTTC. This gives the protein CASSLVGGTGYEQYF. This chain connects TRBV7-9 to TRBJ2-7; 7 positions agree with TRBD1. CDR3 length: 15 amino acids. Germline-derived CDR1 and CDR2 are SEHNR and FQNEAQ (reference sequence). The trim removed 1 base at V and 3 bases at J, leaving 6 bases unmatched.

Comments on this clone: The sample carries other DNA sequences with the same CDR3. J is TRBJ2-7 and V is TRBV6-1; D is unclear. Germline V lookup: CDR1 MNHNS, CDR2 SASEGT. Trimming removed 1 base from V and 0 bases from J, with 4 bases in between. This CDR3 comprises 13 residues. This CDR3 is CASSEGSSYEQYF. The CDR3 bases are TGTGCCAGCAGTGAAGGCAGCTCCTACGAGCAGTACTTC.

This rearrangement joins TRBV27 to TRBJ1-4; tentatively, D is TRBD1 (5 bases). The CDR3 runs to 14 residues. Germline loops: CDR1 MNHEY, CDR2 SMNVEV (reference sequence). The V gene lost 3 bases and the J gene lost 8 bases, with 13 bases spanning the gap. The CDR3, as DNA: TGTGCCAGCAGTTTGTCGTACGGGGGAGAAAAACTGTTTTTT. Amino acids: CASSLSYGGEKLFF.

In regard to this clone: The same CDR3 also results from other DNA sequences found in this sample. As DNA, the CDR3 is TGTGCCACCAGCAGAGATCGAGCGCAAGAGACCCAGTACTTC. It encodes CATSRDRAQETQYF. The V gene is TRBV15, the J gene TRBJ2-5; D is uncertain. The germline gives CDR1 LNHNV, CDR2 YYDKDF (reference sequence). This CDR3 is built from 14 residues. V lost 0 bases to trimming and J lost 2 bases, with 7 bases between them.

This clone was detected once. CDR3: CASSLHRVGTEAFF. Written as DNA, the CDR3 is TGTGCCAGCAGCCTCCACAGGGTTGGCACTGAAGCTTTCTTT. The chain combines TRBV3-1 (or the pseudogene TRBV3-2) with TRBJ1-1; D may be TRBD1 (6 bases). Germline lookup yields CDR1 LGHDT and CDR2 YNNKEL (reference sequence). V was cut by 4 bases and J by 4 bases, with 13 bases left in between. The CDR3 totals 14 residues.

This rearrangement joins TRBV7-7 to TRBJ2-5; 8 nucleotides line up with TRBD2. V trimming: 5 bases; J trimming: 4 bases; junction bases outside the gene matches: 3. The CDR3 covers 13 residues. The germline V gene has CDR1 SSHAT and CDR2 FNYEAQ (reference sequence). CDR3: CASSPGLGETQYF. In nucleotides, the CDR3 is TGTGCCAGCAGCCCGGGACTAGGAGAGACCCAGTACTTC. Full variable domain (missing parts from reference TRBV7-7 and TRBJ2-5): GAGVSQSPRYKVTKRGQDVTLRCDPISSHATLYWYQQALGQGPEFLTYFNYEAQPDKSGLPSDRFSAERPEGSISTLTIQRTEQRDSAMYRCASSPGLGETQYFGPGTRLLVL.

The rearrangement links TRBV28 to TRBJ2-1; the D gene could be TRBD1 or TRBD2 (5 bases each). The CDR3 runs to 16 residues. V dropped 2 bases and J dropped 4 bases, with 15 bases sitting between them. CDR1 MDHEN and CDR2 SYDVKM come from the germline V gene. CDR3 bases: TGTGCCAGCAGTTTACTCACTCCGGGACGATACAATGAGCAGTTCTTC. Its protein product is CASSLLTPGRYNEQFF.

J is TRBJ2-3 and V is TRBV5-4; TRBD2 aligns across 9 bases. Germline loops: CDR1 SGHNT, CDR2 YYREEE (reference sequence). The CDR3 has 15 residues. The V and J ends lost 6 bases and 3 bases, in that order; junction bases with no gene match: 8. The CDR3 loop reads CASTERGEPTDTQYF. For the CDR3, the DNA is TGTGCCAGCACAGAGCGGGGGGAACCTACAGATACGCAGTATTTT.

The chain carries TRBV30 and TRBJ1-5; 7 bases are a match to TRBD1. Germline CDR1 is GTSNPN and CDR2 is SVGIG (reference sequence). The CDR3 covers 12 residues. Trimming cost V 5 bases and J 6 bases; bases outside gene matches: 4. The CDR3 here is CAWGAGGQPQHF. CDR3 nucleotides: TGTGCCTGGGGGGCAGGGGGTCAGCCCCAGCATTTT.

CDR3 coding DNA: TGTGCCAGCAGCTTAGGGGGCCGAAGGGTCGCTGAAGCTTTCTTT. Its protein product is CASSLGGRRVAEAFF. The chain combines TRBV7-2 with TRBJ1-1, with D possibly being TRBD1 (5 bases). There are 15 residues in the CDR3. V lost 1 base to trimming and J lost 6 bases, with 15 bases between them. CDR1 is SGHTA and CDR2 is FQGNSA in the germline V gene.

The rearrangement links TRBV2 to TRBJ1-2; no clear D. Germline values: CDR1 SNHLY, CDR2 FYNNEI. The CDR3 contains 13 residues. Trimming cost V 3 bases and J 4 bases, with 9 bases left between them. The CDR3 here is CASSDGQSYGYTF. In DNA form, the CDR3 reads TGTGCCAGCAGTGATGGGCAGTCCTATGGCTACACCTTC.

This rearrangement joins TRBV7-2 to TRBJ2-1; 9 nucleotides line up with TRBD1. CDR3 length equals 15 residues. Per the germline V gene, CDR1 is SGHTA and CDR2 is FQGNSA. V was pared by 6 bases and J by 1 base, with 4 bases of the junction left unmatched. The CDR3 nucleotides are TGTGCCAGCAGTCCTGACAGGGGGTCCTACAATGAGCAGTTCTTC. It specifies CASSPDRGSYNEQFF.

This clone came up once. The chain joins TRBV5-1 to TRBJ2-5; a possible D gene is TRBD2 (5 bases). Trimming stripped 5 bases from V and 5 bases from J, with 16 bases between. CDR3 size: 14 residues. Germline CDR1 and CDR2: SGHRS and YFSETQ. The CDR3 DNA sequence: TGCGCCAGCAGTCGGGATCGAAGCCAGGAGACCCAGTACTTC. Translating it yields CASSRDRSQETQYF.

V is TRBV18 and J is TRBJ2-1; 8 nucleotides align to TRBD1. The length of the CDR3 is 15 residues. Per germline, CDR1 KGHSH and CDR2 LQKENI. V dropped 1 base and J dropped 6; count of bases not matched to a gene: 5. The chain's CDR3 is CASSPRDRQANEQFF. Written as DNA, the CDR3 is TGTGCCAGCTCACCACGGGACAGGCAGGCCAATGAGCAGTTCTTC.

The chain carries TRBV4-3 and TRBJ1-6, with TRBD1 identical over 7 bases. Per germline, CDR1 LGHNA and CDR2 YSLEER. This CDR3 is built from 16 residues. V trimming: 1 base; J trimming: 8 bases; junction bases outside the gene matches: 8. The CDR3 DNA follows: TGCGCCAGCAGCCAAGGTTTCGGGACAGACCATTCACCCCTCCACTTT. The encoded protein is CASSQGFGTDHSPLHF.

Regarding this clone: Other DNA sequences from this sample encode an identical CDR3 as well. The rearrangement uses TRBV15 and TRBJ1-5; D ambiguous. CDR1 is LNHNV, CDR2 YYDKDF, per germline (reference sequence). The CDR3 totals 13 residues. V lost 3 bases and J lost 0, with 3 bases in between. CDR3 sequence: CATSRGSNQPQHF. The CDR3 bases are TGTGCCACCAGCAGGGGTAGCAATCAGCCCCAGCATTTT. Based on the CDR3 plus reference TRBV15 and TRBJ1-5, the full variable domain is DAMVIQNPRYQVTQFGKPVTLSCSQTLNHNVMYWYQQKSSQAPKLLFHYYDKDFNNEADTPDNFQSRRPNTSFCFLDIRSPGLGDTAMYLCATSRGSNQPQHFGDGTRLSIL.

This clone is a singleton in its sample. The V call is TRBV7-9, the J call TRBJ2-7; TRBD2 is a possible D gene (6 bases). Trimming took 3 bases from V and 2 from J, leaving 11 bases between them. Germline V gives CDR1 SEHNR, CDR2 FQNEAQ (reference sequence). The CDR3 is 14 residues long. The chain's CDR3 is CASSFGGETYEQYF. The CDR3 nucleotides are TGTGCCAGCAGCTTCGGAGGGGAGACCTACGAGCAGTACTTC.

This chain connects TRBV27 to TRBJ2-2; TRBD1 aligns across 7 bases. Germline CDR1 reads MNHEY; CDR2 reads SMNVEV (reference sequence). The CDR3 runs to 14 residues. V lost 2 bases, J lost 6 bases, and 3 bases stayed unmatched. The CDR3 protein is CASSLKGAPGELFF. The CDR3 DNA reads TGTGCCAGCAGTTTAAAGGGGGCCCCCGGGGAGCTGTTTTTT.

As to this clone: Other nucleotide sequences from this sample produce the same CDR3. The CDR3 sequence is CATSRGETQYF. Written as DNA, the CDR3 is TGTGCCACCAGCAGAGGAGAGACCCAGTACTTC. V usage is TRBV15 and J usage is TRBJ2-5; no definite D call. V shed 1 base and J shed 4 bases, with 1 base lying between them. This CDR3 contains 11 residues. Looked up from germline, CDR1 is LNHNV and CDR2 is YYDKDF (reference sequence).

The chain carries TRBV6-1 and TRBJ2-7, with D possibly TRBD2 on 6 matching bases. V lost 2 bases and J 3 bases, leaving 14 bases between the germline ends. The CDR3 covers 15 residues. CDR1 is MNHNS, CDR2 SASEGT, per germline. The CDR3 is CASSEFGGTNYEQYF. CDR3 nucleotide sequence: TGTGCCAGCAGTGAATTTGGAGGGACCAACTACGAGCAGTACTTC.

In its sample, this clone was seen once. The chain combines TRBV18 with TRBJ1-1; TRBD1 aligns across 7 bases. The CDR3 runs 14 residues. V lost 6 bases and J lost 6; bases outside the gene matches: 10. Germline V gene data show CDR1 as KGHSH and CDR2 as LQKENI. The CDR3 loop reads CASSPDREWSEAFF. CDR3 nucleotides: TGTGCCAGCTCCCCCGACAGGGAATGGTCTGAAGCTTTCTTT.

This clone appeared a single time. The rearrangement links TRBV19 to TRBJ1-2; D not certain. V lost 1 base and J lost 4, with 22 bases in between. Per germline, CDR1 LNHDA and CDR2 SQIVND (reference sequence). The CDR3 extends over 18 amino acids. The CDR3 is CASSIGGFLTGSPYGYTF. The CDR3 DNA reads TGTGCCAGTAGTATAGGTGGTTTTCTTACCGGGTCACCCTATGGCTACACCTTC.

V usage is TRBV4-3 and J usage is TRBJ1-2; 10 positions agree with TRBD1. Germline CDR1 LGHNA, CDR2 YSLEER. The length of the CDR3 is 17 residues. The trim removed 0 bases at V and 5 bases at J, leaving 9 bases unmatched. Here the CDR3 reads CASSQDTTGGAPYGYTF. Written as DNA, the CDR3 is TGCGCCAGCAGCCAAGATACGACAGGGGGCGCACCTTATGGCTACACCTTC.

The chain employs TRBV6-1 and TRBJ2-2; D is possibly TRBD2 (6 bases). The germline gives CDR1 MNHNS, CDR2 SASEGT. This CDR3 is built from 18 residues. V was pared by 3 bases and J by 2 bases, with 19 bases between. The CDR3 spells CASSEMFWAGLNTGELFF. CDR3 DNA sequence: TGTGCCAGCAGTGAGATGTTCTGGGCGGGGCTCAACACCGGGGAGCTGTTTTTT.

The V and J genes are TRBV5-4 and TRBJ2-2, with 8 bases aligning to TRBD1. The ends lost 3 bases at V and 6 bases at J; junction bases unmatched: 7. This CDR3 comprises 15 residues. Germline V CDR1 and CDR2: SGHNT, YYREEE (reference sequence). CDR3 sequence: CASSSLQGGAGELFF. CDR3 sequence (DNA): TGTGCCAGCAGCTCCCTACAGGGGGGCGCCGGGGAGCTGTTTTTT.

The chain links TRBV4-1 to TRBJ1-2, with D unclear. V was shortened by 2 bases and J by 3 bases, with 10 bases between the two germline ends. CDR1 and CDR2 (germline): MGHRA, YSYEKL. This CDR3 contains 14 residues. CDR3 sequence reads: CASSQYSADYGYTF. CDR3 nucleotide sequence: TGCGCCAGCAGCCAATACAGCGCAGACTATGGCTACACCTTC.

The V and J genes are TRBV5-8 and TRBJ2-1, with 9 bases lining up with TRBD1. J gave up 7 bases and V 7 bases, and 12 bases lay outside the gene matches. This CDR3 region has 15 residues. Germline CDR1 and CDR2: SGHTS and YDEGEE. CDR3 coding DNA: TGTGCCAGCCTCCGGGACAGGGAATTTAATAATGAGCAGTTCTTC. It is translated as CASLRDREFNNEQFF.

This clone appeared a few times. The chain couples TRBV6-5 to TRBJ1-5, with 8 bases that match TRBD1. J gave up 4 bases and V 5 bases, and 4 bases lay outside the gene matches. The CDR3 is 14 amino acids. CDR1 MNHEY and CDR2 SVGAGI come from the germline V gene. The CDR3 region has the DNA TGTGCCAGCAGTATAGGACAGGGTAATCAGCCCCAGCATTTT. Protein product: CASSIGQGNQPQHF.